This T cell receptor beta chain was identified in a study of PD-1 blockade in classical Hodgkin lymphoma. Study background: Intravenous delivery of nivolumab at 3 mg/kg to patients occurred every 2 weeks. Study-wide points: Patients who began taking nivolumab under 1 year after ASCT were left out. It was CD4+ TCR diversity, not CD8+, that rose significantly by C4D1. Nothing has yet pinned down what causes the repertoire differences, possibly disease activity or prior therapy.

Some clones are missing from TCRdb's copy, which holds only in-frame ones; the method was immunoSEQ multiplex PCR. The sample records about 110,000 clones, roughly nine tenths being singletons. Note on this clone: Its antigen is as yet unknown. Germline is not matched at one junction end, which may reflect a read error.

Every patient was affected by relapse after autologous stem cell transplantation, while exposure to brentuximab vedotin was not uniform. This receptor was identified in a human donor with classical Hodgkin lymphoma. The sequences come from peripheral blood mononuclear cells (PBMCs), collected before the second cycle of nivolumab.

The CDR3 sequence: CATRRGGLVTEAFF. CDR3 sequence (DNA): TGTGCCACCAGAAGAGGGGGGCTGGTTACTGAAGCTTTCTTT. The chain employs TRBV15 and TRBJ1-1, with D possibly TRBD1 on 6 matching bases. The CDR3 totals 14 residues. Looked up from germline, CDR1 is LNHNV and CDR2 is YYDKDF (reference sequence).